This TCR beta chain was identified during a study of blood T cell repertoires in COVID-19. The assay was immunoSEQ multiplex PCR, and TCRdb's table has in-frame clones only and misses some. Among 55,000 to 70,000 clones, roughly 81% were seen once, and the ten largest hold 15% to 18%. Source material: peripheral blood. The receptor was derived from a man of 80 years or more with acute or convalescent COVID-19.

The chain's CDR3 is CASSLEASGRATDTQYF. CDR3 nucleotides: TGTGCCAGCAGCTTGGAGGCTAGCGGGAGGGCGACAGATACGCAGTATTTT. The V call is TRBV5-6, the J call TRBJ2-3; 12 bases map to TRBD2. Trimming at V came to 0 bases and at J to 3 bases, leaving 5 bases not matched to a gene. This CDR3 spans 17 amino acids. Germline assignment: CDR1 SGHDT and CDR2 YYEEEE.